The entry below gives a single T cell receptor (beta chain) sequence along with its context. Its antigen remains unidentified. Produced via immunoSEQ multiplex PCR; TCRdb's table is partial and in-frame only. This table has about 130,000 clones, about nine tenths appearing once. The study pooled second doses at about 4 or about 12 weeks. This CDR3 is built from 15 residues. Germline CDR1 reads ENHRY; CDR2 reads SYGVKD. The V and J ends lost 4 bases and 7 bases respectively, with 19 bases between them. This sample was taken from a study of T cell responses to AZD1222 COVID-19 vaccine. Study-level points and caveats: Spike as a whole was targeted by vaccine-associated CD4 TCRs, dominant at 160-218 and 743-854. Possibly, clonal diversity was underestimated; donors were largely white British and included more females.

This sequence was found in an adult who received the AZD1222 COVID-19 vaccine. This sample comprised peripheral blood, obtained 28 days after the second AZD1222 dose. The chain employs TRBV10-3 and TRBJ1-2; maybe TRBD1 (5 bases). This CDR3 reads CAISVGGELRGGYTF. The CDR3, as DNA: TGTGCCATCAGTGTCGGAGGGGAACTTAGGGGTGGCTACACCTTC.